Presented here are 9 T cell receptor beta chains from one specimen sequenced in a study of blood T cell repertoires in COVID-19. The table came from immunoSEQ multiplex PCR; TCRdb's copy has only in-frame clones and leaves some out. This table holds 65,000 to 70,000 clones, roughly 80% found once. The sequencing input was peripheral blood. The receptor set was obtained from a man older than 75 with active COVID-19.

This chain joins TRBV18 and TRBJ2-2; D is possibly TRBD2 (6 bases). The ends were cut back, 3 bases at V and 8 bases at J, with 13 bases in the middle. There are 14 residues in the CDR3. Germline V gene lookup returns CDR1 KGHSH and CDR2 LQKENI. The CDR3 here is CASSPKEGRGELFF. CDR3 sequence (DNA): TGTGCCAGCTCACCCAAGGAGGGCCGTGGGGAGCTGTTTTTT.

This sequence joins TRBV4-1 and TRBJ2-1; TRBD1 matches 7 bases. The CDR3 extends over 15 amino acids. Germline-derived CDR1 and CDR2 are MGHRA and YSYEKL. V dropped 3 bases and J dropped 4; count of bases not matched to a gene: 6. CDR3: CASSQEPGQYNEQFF. CDR3 nucleotides: TGCGCCAGCAGCCAGGAGCCGGGACAGTACAATGAGCAGTTCTTC.

The V call is TRBV20-1, the J call TRBJ2-5, with TRBD2 matching 9 bases. The CDR3 runs to 14 residues. The germline V gene encodes CDR1 DFQATT and CDR2 SNEGSKA (reference sequence). Trimming took 3 bases from V and 4 from J; bases not matched to a gene: 6. The CDR3 protein is CSASLREGRETQYF. Here the CDR3 DNA reads TGCAGTGCTAGTCTGCGGGAGGGGCGAGAGACCCAGTACTTC.

J is TRBJ2-7 and V is TRBV7-2, with TRBD1 identical over 7 bases. The J segment lost 7 bases and the V segment lost 3 bases, leaving 9 bases of the junction unmatched. The germline V gene encodes CDR1 SGHTA and CDR2 FQGNSA. CDR3 size: 14 residues. The CDR3: CASSFDRVGYEQYF. CDR3 in DNA: TGTGCCAGCAGCTTCGACAGGGTGGGCTATGAGCAGTACTTC.

The CDR3 protein is CASSLGGNSNQPQHF. In DNA, the CDR3 is TGTGCCAGCAGCTTAGGCGGAAATAGCAATCAGCCCCAGCATTTT. The chain employs TRBV11-2 and TRBJ1-5; D unclear. V lost 1 base to trimming and J lost 0 bases, with 7 bases between them. The CDR3 runs to 15 residues. Germline V gene lookup returns CDR1 SGHAT and CDR2 FQNNGV.

The chain joins TRBV5-1 to TRBJ2-7; 9 nucleotides align to TRBD2. Trimming cost V 0 bases and J 2 bases; bases outside gene matches: 3. CDR3 size: 15 residues. Per the germline V gene, CDR1 is SGHRS and CDR2 is YFSETQ. CDR3 loop: CASSLASGTTYEQYF. DNA for the CDR3: TGCGCCAGCAGCTTGGCTAGCGGGACTACCTACGAGCAGTACTTC.

V gene TRBV28 combines with J gene TRBJ1-3; D is unclear. The germline V gene has CDR1 MDHEN and CDR2 SYDVKM. V was shortened by 6 bases and J by 0 bases, with 9 bases between the two germline ends. The CDR3 consists of 14 residues. This CDR3 reads CASRVGLSGNTIYF. For the CDR3, the DNA is TGTGCCAGCAGGGTTGGCCTCTCTGGAAACACCATATATTTT.

The chain combines TRBV9 with TRBJ2-7; no reliable D call. Trimming stripped 0 bases from V and 0 bases from J, with 7 bases between. Germline values: CDR1 SGDLS, CDR2 YYNGEE. The CDR3 extends over 14 amino acids. In nucleotides, the CDR3 is TGTGCCAGCAGCGTAGATCTAGGCTCCTACGAGCAGTACTTC. As protein: CASSVDLGSYEQYF.

This chain connects TRBV5-1 to TRBJ2-1, with 10 positions matching TRBD1. The CDR3 totals 16 residues. Looked up from germline, CDR1 is SGHRS and CDR2 is YFSETQ. Losses at the gene ends were 0 bases for V and 4 bases for J; bases not matched to a gene: 4. CDR3 residues: CASSLEGQGGYNEQFF. CDR3 DNA sequence: TGCGCCAGCAGCTTGGAAGGACAGGGGGGGTACAATGAGCAGTTCTTC.